The 14 T cell receptor beta chains given below trace back to one sample, sequenced in a study of beta chain features in type 1 diabetes. The entirety of the isolated RNA underwent reverse transcription, so expressed TCRB transcripts were sequenced. The method was immunoSEQ multiplex PCR; TCRdb's version includes in-frame clones alone and lacks a portion of them. The sample holds about 42,000 clones; 50% are singletons and the top ten take 0.25%. Material: stem cell memory CD4+ T cells from blood. The source is a woman aged 25 to 39 in good health.

This rearrangement joins TRBV28 to TRBJ1-4; a weak D match, TRBD1 (5 bases). The CDR3 is made up of 14 amino acids. CDR1 is MDHEN and CDR2 is SYDVKM in the germline V gene. V was shortened by 6 bases and J by 5 bases, with 13 bases between the two germline ends. CDR3 sequence reads: CASSFRGGNEKLFF. The CDR3 nucleotides are TGTGCCAGCAGCTTTAGGGGTGGGAATGAAAAACTGTTTTTT.

The V and J genes are TRBV29-1 and TRBJ2-7, with D perhaps TRBD1 (5 bases). This CDR3 is 14 amino acids long. V was shortened by 5 bases and J by 2 bases, with 16 bases between the two germline ends. Germline V gene sequence: CDR1 SQVTM, CDR2 ANQGSEA. The chain's CDR3 is CSVSATVVTYEQYF. The CDR3 nucleotides are TGCAGCGTTTCAGCGACAGTAGTGACCTACGAGCAGTACTTC.

The chain is built from TRBV4-3 and TRBJ1-4; D is unclear. CDR1 and CDR2 (germline): LGHNA, YSLEER. V lost 0 bases and J 2 bases, leaving 10 bases between the germline ends. This CDR3 has 16 residues. CDR3 amino acids: CASSQEGRVTNEKLFF. CDR3 sequence (DNA): TGCGCCAGCAGCCAAGAGGGGAGGGTTACTAATGAAAAACTGTTTTTT.

This clone was counted only a few times. V gene TRBV7-9 combines with J gene TRBJ2-3; weak D call: TRBD2 (5 bases). The CDR3 runs 16 residues. V was cut by 0 bases and J by 2 bases, with 12 bases left in between. CDR1 and CDR2 (germline): SEHNR, FQNEAQ (reference sequence). The CDR3 DNA reads TGTGCCAGCAGCTTAGCGCGCGACGGGAACACAGATACGCAGTATTTT. Translating it yields CASSLARDGNTDTQYF.

This sequence joins TRBV5-1 and TRBJ1-5, with D possibly being TRBD1 (5 bases). CDR3 size: 16 residues. Per germline, CDR1 SGHRS and CDR2 YFSETQ. The ends were cut back, 3 bases at V and 1 base at J, with 14 bases in the middle. The CDR3 nucleotides read TGCGCCAGCAGCTGGGCAGGGAAGGAGAGCAATCAGCCCCAGCATTTT. Its translation is CASSWAGKESNQPQHF.

This chain uses TRBV6-5 with TRBJ1-2; D perhaps matches TRBD1 (6 bases). Germline values: CDR1 MNHEY, CDR2 SVGAGI. The CDR3 contains 12 residues. Trimming removed 2 bases at V and 8 bases at J, with 9 bases between. CDR3 protein: CASSYRGTGYTF. The CDR3 DNA is TGTGCCAGCAGTTACAGGGGGACCGGCTACACCTTC.

The chain employs TRBV28 and TRBJ2-6; TRBD1 is a possible D gene (6 bases). Trimming took off 5 bases at V and 2 bases at J, with 16 bases between the two ends. This CDR3 has 17 amino acids. Germline CDR1 reads MDHEN; CDR2 reads SYDVKM. The CDR3 protein is CASSTLGQPAGANVLTF. The CDR3 bases are TGTGCCAGCAGTACACTCGGACAGCCAGCTGGGGCCAACGTCCTGACTTTC.

This clone was found a few times. The chain has TRBV18 and TRBJ2-3; the D is unclear. This CDR3 contains 12 residues. Trimming pared 2 bases from V and 6 bases from J, leaving 6 bases between. The germline V gene encodes CDR1 KGHSH and CDR2 LQKENI. The CDR3, as DNA: TGTGCCAGCTCACCAAATCGGGATACGCAGTATTTT. Translation: CASSPNRDTQYF. Together with reference TRBV18 and TRBJ2-3, the CDR3 gives the full variable domain: NAGVMQNPRHLVRRRGQEARLRCSPMKGHSHVYWYRQLPEEGLKFMVYLQKENIIDESGMPKERFSAEFPKEGPSILRIQQVVRGDSAAYFCASSPNRDTQYFGPGTRLTVL.

The rearrangement links TRBV7-3 to TRBJ2-1; 11 nucleotides match TRBD2. The germline CDR1 and CDR2 sequences are SGHTA and FQGTGA. There are 13 residues in the CDR3. V dropped 9 bases and J dropped 5; count of bases not matched to a gene: 3. CDR3 nucleotide sequence: TGTGCCAGTAGACTAGCGGGAAACAATGAGCAGTTCTTC. Its translation: CASRLAGNNEQFF.

This clone was counted between two and nine times. The chain couples TRBV7-2 to TRBJ2-2; TRBD1 agrees at 10 bases. The CDR3 has 16 amino acids. Trimming at V came to 5 bases and at J to 6 bases, leaving 9 bases not matched to a gene. Germline CDR1 SGHTA, CDR2 FQGNSA. CDR3 in DNA: TGTGCCAGCAGCCCCGGGACAGGGGCCCCTTCCGGGGAGCTGTTTTTT. Encoded protein: CASSPGTGAPSGELFF. Full variable domain (remainder filled in from reference TRBV7-2 and TRBJ2-2): GAGVSQSPSNKVTEKGKDVELRCDPISGHTALYWYRQSLGQGLEFLIYFQGNSAPDKSGLPSDRFSAERTGGSVSTLTIQRTQQEDSAVYLCASSPGTGAPSGELFFGEGSRLTVL.

This clone was picked up a small number of times. The J gene is TRBJ2-7, the V gene TRBV18; 9 bases match TRBD2. V gave up 2 bases and J gave up 0 bases; unmatched junction bases: 8. The CDR3 extends over 17 amino acids. Germline CDR1 and CDR2: KGHSH and LQKENI. As DNA, the CDR3 is TGTGCCAGCTCACCATCCTTGACTAGCGGTTCCTCCTACGAGCAGTACTTC. As protein: CASSPSLTSGSSYEQYF. Full variable domain (missing parts from reference TRBV18 and TRBJ2-7): NAGVMQNPRHLVRRRGQEARLRCSPMKGHSHVYWYRQLPEEGLKFMVYLQKENIIDESGMPKERFSAEFPKEGPSILRIQQVVRGDSAAYFCASSPSLTSGSSYEQYFGPGTRLTVT.

J is TRBJ2-7 and V is TRBV25-1, with 8 bases identical to TRBD2. Trimming cost V 3 bases and J 0 bases; bases outside gene matches: 4. The CDR3 has 15 residues. In germline, CDR1 is MGHDK, CDR2 SYGVNS. CDR3 amino acids: CASSEGLGSSYEQYF. The CDR3 nucleotides read TGTGCCAGCAGTGAGGGACTAGGAAGCTCCTACGAGCAGTACTTC.

The chain combines TRBV19 with TRBJ2-7, with D perhaps matching TRBD1 (5 bases). V was pared by 10 bases and J by 2 bases, with 15 bases between. Germline loops: CDR1 LNHDA, CDR2 SQIVND (reference sequence). This CDR3 comprises 13 residues. The CDR3, as DNA: TGTGCCACCAAGGCAGGGTCGACCTACGAGCAGTACTTC. It codes for CATKAGSTYEQYF.

This clone showed up just once. The rearrangement uses TRBV28 and TRBJ2-3; 9 nucleotides align to TRBD2. Germline V lookup: CDR1 MDHEN, CDR2 SYDVKM. CDR3 length: 16 residues. Trimming took 6 bases from V and 4 from J; bases not matched to a gene: 11. The CDR3 bases are TGTGCCAGCAGGCCCCGGGGGGCGGGAGGGTCAGATACGCAGTATTTT. Amino acid sequence: CASRPRGAGGSDTQYF.